The rows below give T cell receptor beta chains drawn from one sample of a study of shared clonotypes between healthy human individuals. Repertoires were generated with immunoSEQ multiplex PCR, while TCRdb's copy carries only in-frame clones and drops some. The profile covers roughly 480,000 clones, with roughly 85% appearing a single time and around 12% taken by the ten largest. The sequenced sample was PBMCs. The source is a woman aged 40 to 50 in good health. Some clones in this sample may be carry-over from other donors' samples. CDR3s include the opening cysteine and the closing phenylalanine or tryptophan. A D gene is named only where the DNA matches it firmly. Expanded clones get a size class; other rows say once, few or many, or leave the size out.

clone size	V gene	J gene	D gene	CDR3 DNA	CDR3 protein
-	TRBV28	TRBJ2-7	-	TGTGCCAGCAGTTTATCGGGGGGACACCTCTACGAGCAGTACTTC	CASSLSGGHLYEQYF
many	TRBV5-1	TRBJ1-5	-	TGCGCCAGCAGCACCGGGACTACTAATCAGCCCCAGCATTTT	CASSTGTTNQPQHF
-	TRBV28	TRBJ1-4	-	TGTGCCAGCAGTCCCCTCGGCAGCCAAAAACTGTTTTTT	CASSPLGSQKLFF
-	TRBV5-1	TRBJ1-2	-	TGCGCCAGCAGCTCCAGACAGGACCTCTATGGCTACACCTTC	CASSSRQDLYGYTF
-	TRBV19	TRBJ1-4	TRBD1	TGTGCCAGTAGTCCCGTAGCAGGGGGTTTGGCGGTGTTTTTT	CASSPVAGGLAVFF
few	TRBV27	TRBJ2-2	-	TGTGCCAGCAGTTTCGCCGGGGAGCTGTTTTTT	CASSFAGELFF
-	TRBV10-2	TRBJ2-5	-	TGCGCCAGCTACAAGGACGGCCAAGAGACCCAGTACTTC	CASYKDGQETQYF
-	TRBV5-1	TRBJ2-2	TRBD1	TGCGCCAGCAGGGATACCGGGACAGGGGTCACCGGGGAGCTGTTTTTT	CASRDTGTGVTGELFF
-	TRBV28	TRBJ2-2	-	TGTGCCCCCAACGTCAGGGGACCCTCGCGGGAGTTCACCGGGGAGCTGTTTTTT	CAPNVRGPSREFTGELFF
-	TRBV2	TRBJ2-1	TRBD2	TGTGCCAGCAGTGGCGGGAGAATAAATGAGCAGTTCTTC	CASSGGRINEQFF
-	TRBV28	TRBJ1-2	-	TGTGCCAGCAGTTTTTGGGGTGGCTACACCTTC	CASSFWGGYTF
-	TRBV12-5	TRBJ1-2	-	TGTGCTAGTGGCCACCAAGATTCCTATGGCTACACCTTC	CASGHQDSYGYTF
few	TRBV28	TRBJ1-1	-	TGTGCCAGCAGCCCAACAGACTTCTACATGAACACTGAAGCTTTCTTT	CASSPTDFYMNTEAFF
-	TRBV28	TRBJ1-2	TRBD1	TGTGCCAGCAGTGTGGTAAAGGGGGCTAGGGGCTACACCTTC	CASSVVKGARGYTF
-	TRBV9	TRBJ1-1	TRBD1	TGTGCCAGCAAAGACAGGGACCCTAAGCCGATGAACACTGAAGCTTTCTTT	CASKDRDPKPMNTEAFF
-	TRBV7-9	TRBJ1-1	TRBD1	TGTGCCAGCAGCTTGGGACAGGTAAACACTGAAGCTTTCTTT	CASSLGQVNTEAFF
few	TRBV5-5	TRBJ2-7	-	TGTGCCAGCAGCTTAGGCGGGGTCGGCTACGAGCAGTACTTC	CASSLGGVGYEQYF
-	TRBV28	TRBJ2-5	-	TGTGCCAGCAGTCCACCCCCCGGGGGCGCTTGGCAAGAGACCCAGTACTTC	CASSPPPGGAWQETQYF
-	TRBV30	TRBJ2-5	-	TGTGCCTGGGGGCCTTGGGGGGAGACCCAGTACTTC	CAWGPWGETQYF
-	TRBV2	TRBJ2-1	TRBD2	TGTGCCAGCACTCGACTAGCGGGGTACAATGAGCAGTTCTTC	CASTRLAGYNEQFF
-	TRBV14	TRBJ2-1	-	TGTGCCAGCACCGGATTAGGGGGAGCGGGAAGGGATGAGCAGTTCTTC	CASTGLGGAGRDEQFF
-	TRBV5-1	TRBJ1-3	TRBD1	TGCGCCAGCAGCCGCAGGGGGAGCGTGGGAAACACCATATATTTT	CASSRRGSVGNTIYF
-	TRBV19	TRBJ2-5	-	TGTGCCAGTAGTAAGGGGATCCAAGAGACCCAGTACTTC	CASSKGIQETQYF
-	TRBV18	TRBJ2-7	TRBD1	TGTGCCAGCTCACCTTCCGGACAGGGGTTCTACGAGCAGTACTTC	CASSPSGQGFYEQYF
-	TRBV5-1	TRBJ2-5	TRBD2	TGCGCCAGCACCAGGGAGCGGGGAGAGACCCAGTACTTC	CASTRERGETQYF
-	TRBV4-2	TRBJ2-7	TRBD2	TGTGCCAGCAGGTTGACTAGCGGGAGTTCTTACGAGCAGTACTTC	CASRLTSGSSYEQYF
-	TRBV6-6	TRBJ2-7	-	TGTGCCAGCGAGGCGGGACCCTACGAGCAGTACTTC	CASEAGPYEQYF
-	TRBV10-3	TRBJ1-1	TRBD1	TGTGCCATCAGGGCGACCGGGACAGAGAACACTGAAGCTTTCTTT	CAIRATGTENTEAFF
-	TRBV10-2	TRBJ2-7	TRBD1	TGCGCCAGCAGTGAGTTTACAGGGGTCCCCAACGAGCAGTACTTC	CASSEFTGVPNEQYF